A selection of T cell receptor beta chains follows, all from one sample in a study of early T cells in non-severe SARS-CoV-2 infection. TCRdb used MiXCR to reprocess the 5' RACE reads, holding one entry per CDR3 protein. The sample yields 75,000 to 90,000 distinct CDR3 sequences, roughly 10% seen once. The sequenced sample was whole blood, obtained at baseline. Every receptor here comes from an adult who was a healthcare worker with PCR-confirmed SARS-CoV-2 infection or an uninfected control (not recorded which). The CDR3 runs from the conserved cysteine through the conserved F or W. The D gene is left open where the match is weak. Clone size is shown for a subset of rows, as once, few, many or a class of expanded clone.

TRBJ2-6 | TRBD1 | TRBV18 | - | TGTGCCAGCTCACCGCGACAGGGGGCGTCTGGGGCCAACGTCCTGACTTTC | CASSPRQGASGANVLTF
TRBJ2-4 | TRBD1 | TRBV7-9 | many | TGTGCCAGCAGCCTCACAGGGGGAGCCAAAAACATTCAGTACTTC | CASSLTGGAKNIQYF
TRBJ2-2 | TRBD1 | TRBV11-2 | many | TGTGCCAGCAGCTTACCCCTAGGGGGCGTTACCGGGGAGCTGTTTTTT | CASSLPLGGVTGELFF
TRBJ2-3 | - | TRBV27 | many | TGTGCCAGCAGTTTCCCTCCCGTGGGCACAGATACGCAGTATTTT | CASSFPPVGTDTQYF
TRBJ1-5 | - | TRBV10-3 | many | TGTGCCATCAGTGACCCAGGGTCTTACCAGCCCCAGCATTTT | CAISDPGSYQPQHF
TRBJ2-2 | - | TRBV28 | - | TGTGCCAGCAGTTTGGGGGCAGAAACCGGGGAGCTGTTTTTT | CASSLGAETGELFF
TRBJ2-7 | - | TRBV7-3 | many | TGTGCCAGCAGCTTGTGGGCTAGCCACGTCTACGAGCAGTACTTC | CASSLWASHVYEQYF
TRBJ2-7 | TRBD2 | TRBV28 | few | TGTGCCAGCAGCCTTAGCGGGAGTGTACGGTACGAGCAGTACTTC | CASSLSGSVRYEQYF
TRBJ2-2 | - | TRBV10-3 | few | TGTGCCATCGGGACTTCGAACACCGGGGAGCTGTTTTTT | CAIGTSNTGELFF
TRBJ2-3 | - | TRBV7-6 | - | TGTGCCAGCAGCTCTGGGTACCGCACAGATACGCAGTATTTT | CASSSGYRTDTQYF
TRBJ2-1 | - | TRBV27 | many | TGTGCCAGCAGTTATTCAGGGGCCCATTACAATGAGCAGTTCTTC | CASSYSGAHYNEQFF
TRBJ2-2 | TRBD1 | TRBV20-1 | - | TGCAGTGCTAGCCCCGGGACAGGGGGCACCGGGGAGCTGTTTTTT | CSASPGTGGTGELFF
TRBJ2-3 | TRBD1 | TRBV30 | few | TGTGCCTGGGAGCAGGGGGCAGATACGCAGTATTTT | CAWEQGADTQYF